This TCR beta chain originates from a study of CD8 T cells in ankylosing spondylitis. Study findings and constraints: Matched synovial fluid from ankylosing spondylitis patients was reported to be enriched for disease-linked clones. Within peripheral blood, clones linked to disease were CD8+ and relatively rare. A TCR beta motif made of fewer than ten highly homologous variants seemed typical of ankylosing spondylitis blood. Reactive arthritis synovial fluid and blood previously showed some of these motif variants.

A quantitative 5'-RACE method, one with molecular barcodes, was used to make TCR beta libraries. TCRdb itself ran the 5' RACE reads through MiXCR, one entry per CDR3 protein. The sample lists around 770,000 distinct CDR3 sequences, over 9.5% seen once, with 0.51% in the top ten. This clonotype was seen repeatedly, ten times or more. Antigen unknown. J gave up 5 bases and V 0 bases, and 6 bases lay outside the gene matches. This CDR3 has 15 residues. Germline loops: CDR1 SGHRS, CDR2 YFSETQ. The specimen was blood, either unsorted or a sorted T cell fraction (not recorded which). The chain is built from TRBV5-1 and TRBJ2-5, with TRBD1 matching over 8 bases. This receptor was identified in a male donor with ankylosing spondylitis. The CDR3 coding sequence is TGCGCCAGCAGCTTGGAGTCAGGGGGCGAGGAGACCCAGTACTTC. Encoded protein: CASSLESGGEETQYF.